This TCR beta chain appears in the sequencing data of a study of blood T cells in healthy people across ages. Study information: About one barcoded TCR beta cDNA was captured per two T cells. The study's findings and limits: Per million T cells, TCR beta diversity dropped about linearly as age rose. It was found that TCR beta diversity correlated strongly with the percentage of naive T cells.

Sample-barcoded 5' priming and a J-beta primer mix drove a second PCR of roughly 6 to 12 cycles. One entry per CDR3 protein results from TCRdb running MiXCR on the 5' RACE reads. Here the sample spans some 1.5 million distinct CDR3 sequences, over 25% being singletons. CDR3 length: 15 residues. Germline V gene sequence: CDR1 WSHSY, CDR2 SAAADI. Trimming stripped 2 bases from V and 8 bases from J, with 18 bases between. Notes on this clonotype: Its antigen is currently unknown.

The specimen was blood. The sequence was obtained from a woman in her thirties in good health. The chain carries TRBV10-2 and TRBJ1-2, with D maybe TRBD1 (5 bases). The CDR3 loop reads CASSEMGQGTDGYTF. The CDR3 nucleotides are TGCGCCAGCAGTGAGATGGGGCAGGGAACGGACGGCTACACCTTC.